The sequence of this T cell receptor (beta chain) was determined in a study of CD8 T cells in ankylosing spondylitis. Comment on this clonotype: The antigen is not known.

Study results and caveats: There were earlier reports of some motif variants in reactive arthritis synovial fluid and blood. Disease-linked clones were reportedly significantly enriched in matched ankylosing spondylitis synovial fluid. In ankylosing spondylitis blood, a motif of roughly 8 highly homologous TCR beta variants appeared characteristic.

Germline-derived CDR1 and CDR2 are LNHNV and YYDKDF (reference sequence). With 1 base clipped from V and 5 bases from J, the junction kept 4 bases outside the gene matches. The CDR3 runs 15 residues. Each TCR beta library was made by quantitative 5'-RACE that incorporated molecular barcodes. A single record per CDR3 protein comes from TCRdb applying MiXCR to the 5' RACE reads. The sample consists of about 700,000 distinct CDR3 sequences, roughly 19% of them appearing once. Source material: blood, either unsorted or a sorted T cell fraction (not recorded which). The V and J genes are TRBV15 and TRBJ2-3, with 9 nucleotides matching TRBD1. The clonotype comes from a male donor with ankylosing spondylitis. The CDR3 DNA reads TGTGCCACCAGCAGAGGGGGACAGGGAGGAGATACGCAGTATTTT. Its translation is CATSRGGQGGDTQYF. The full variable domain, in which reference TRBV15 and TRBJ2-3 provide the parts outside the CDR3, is DAMVIQNPRYQVTQFGKPVTLSCSQTLNHNVMYWYQQKSSQAPKLLFHYYDKDFNNEADTPDNFQSRRPNTSFCFLDIRSPGLGDTAMYLCATSRGGQGGDTQYFGPGTRLTVL.